These 20 T cell receptor beta chains came from one sample sequenced in a study of cytomegalovirus exposure and HLA in healthy donors. PCR was performed using 60 Vbeta and 13 Jbeta primers. Repertoires were generated with immunoSEQ multiplex PCR, while TCRdb's copy carries only in-frame clones and drops some. The sample yields fewer than 250,000 clones, more than 60% seen once. The sequenced sample was PBMCs. Receptors were obtained from a man aged 35 to 55 in good health and CMV-seronegative.

The chain uses TRBV27 and TRBJ2-7; TRBD1 matches at 7 bases. Looked up from germline, CDR1 is MNHEY and CDR2 is SMNVEV (reference sequence). The CDR3 runs to 15 residues. Germline trimming cut 6 bases from V and 4 bases from J; bases unmatched to any gene: 12. CDR3 protein: CASRLLRDRAYEQYF. In nucleotides, the CDR3 is TGTGCCAGCAGACTCCTCCGGGACAGAGCGTACGAGCAGTACTTC.

The chain joins TRBV27 to TRBJ2-1, with 11 bases identical to TRBD2. Per germline, CDR1 MNHEY and CDR2 SMNVEV (reference sequence). There are 15 residues in the CDR3. The ends lost 2 bases at V and 4 bases at J; junction bases unmatched: 1. CDR3 DNA: TGTGCCAGCAGTTTAATAGCGGGAGGGTACAATGAGCAGTTCTTC. As protein: CASSLIAGGYNEQFF.

V is TRBV2 and J is TRBJ2-5; D unclear. CDR1 and CDR2 from the germline V gene are SNHLY and FYNNEI. The V gene lost 8 bases and the J gene lost 0 bases, with 10 bases spanning the gap. This CDR3 comprises 13 residues. CDR3 in DNA: TGTGCCAGCTTCCGGTTAGACCAAGAGACCCAGTACTTC. Translated, it gives CASFRLDQETQYF.

This rearrangement joins TRBV7-2 to TRBJ1-6; TRBD1 is a possible D gene (5 bases). Trimming took 6 bases from V and 0 from J, leaving 15 bases between them. The V gene's germline CDR1 is SGHTA and CDR2 FQGNSA. The CDR3 spans 17 residues. The CDR3 DNA follows: TGTGCCAGCAGTTATCAGGGCCCGAGCTCCTATAATTCACCCCTCCACTTT. It specifies CASSYQGPSSYNSPLHF.

This clone occurred a few times. The V call is TRBV5-1, the J call TRBJ2-1, with D hard to call. Germline V lookup: CDR1 SGHRS, CDR2 YFSETQ. Trimming pared 2 bases from V and 10 bases from J, leaving 19 bases between. The CDR3 extends over 15 amino acids. CDR3 amino acids: CASSLENPATREQFF. The CDR3 bases are TGCGCCAGCAGCTTAGAGAACCCCGCTACTCGGGAGCAGTTCTTC.

The chain uses TRBV5-4 and TRBJ2-7; D is unresolved. V lost 0 bases and J lost 1, with 20 bases in between. Per germline, CDR1 SGHNT and CDR2 YYREEE (reference sequence). The CDR3 extends over 18 amino acids. This CDR3 reads CASSLDVATPNGSYEQYF. The CDR3 DNA reads as TGTGCCAGCAGCTTGGACGTGGCGACACCTAATGGGTCCTACGAGCAGTACTTC.

This clone was detected once. The V and J genes are TRBV9 and TRBJ2-7; no clear D gene. The length of the CDR3 is 13 residues. V was clipped by 3 bases and J by 4 bases, with 11 bases between them. Germline CDR1 is SGDLS and CDR2 is YYNGEE. CDR3 in DNA: TGTGCCAGCAGCGGAGGCAGTAGATACGAGCAGTACTTC. This codes for CASSGGSRYEQYF.

The V call is TRBV2, the J call TRBJ1-5; no definite D call. Per germline, CDR1 SNHLY and CDR2 FYNNEI. CDR3 size: 15 residues. V gave up 3 bases and J gave up 3 bases, with 12 bases separating them. The CDR3 region has the DNA TGTGCCAGCAGTGATAGGAGCAGTGACAATCAGCCCCAGCATTTT. This gives the protein CASSDRSSDNQPQHF.

This clone appeared once. This rearrangement joins TRBV4-2 to TRBJ2-7; 7 bases fit TRBD2. This CDR3 contains 17 residues. Per germline, CDR1 LGHNA and CDR2 YNFKEQ. V shed 0 bases and J 2 bases; nucleotides not matched to a gene: 10. This CDR3 is CASSQEGLAGVPYEQYF. The CDR3, as DNA: TGTGCCAGCAGCCAAGAAGGCCTCGCGGGAGTTCCCTACGAGCAGTACTTC.

The chain links TRBV6-5 to TRBJ2-5; 14 nucleotides line up with TRBD2. The CDR3 loop spans 16 amino acids. J gave up 4 bases and V 0 bases, and 1 base lay outside the gene matches. Germline V gene lookup returns CDR1 MNHEY and CDR2 SVGAGI. The DNA of the CDR3 is TGTGCCAGCAGTTACTCAGGACTAGCGGGAGGAGAGACCCAGTACTTC. This sequence encodes CASSYSGLAGGETQYF.

This clone was seen only a few times. The rearrangement uses TRBV7-9 and TRBJ2-4; weak D call: TRBD1 (6 bases). Trimming took 2 bases from V and 5 from J, leaving 19 bases between them. Germline V gene data show CDR1 as SEHNR and CDR2 as FQNEAQ (reference sequence). The length of the CDR3 is 17 residues. Here the CDR3 reads CASSLRGGVEGENIQYF. The CDR3 coding sequence is TGTGCCAGCAGCTTAAGGGGCGGAGTTGAGGGGGAAAACATTCAGTACTTC.

The chain joins TRBV18 to TRBJ2-1; D is possibly TRBD2 (6 bases). The germline V gene encodes CDR1 KGHSH and CDR2 LQKENI. The CDR3 is 16 amino acids. V was clipped by 3 bases and J by 6 bases, with 18 bases between them. The CDR3 region is CASSPSRREVSNEQFF. The CDR3 nucleotides are TGTGCCAGCTCACCTTCGCGGAGGGAGGTATCCAATGAGCAGTTCTTC.

This clone was seen only once. The genes are TRBV4-1 and TRBJ2-3; 10 nucleotides match TRBD2. The CDR3 totals 17 residues. CDR1 is MGHRA, CDR2 YSYEKL, per germline. V lost 4 bases to trimming and J lost 0 bases; unmatched junction nucleotides: 7. DNA for the CDR3: TGCGCCAGCAGCCTTAGCGGGGGGTCCACTAGCACAGATACGCAGTATTTT. Translation gives CASSLSGGSTSTDTQYF.

This sequence joins TRBV19 and TRBJ1-4; 7 bases are shared with TRBD1. CDR1 and CDR2 (germline): LNHDA, SQIVND (reference sequence). This CDR3 contains 14 residues. The trim removed 2 bases at V and 7 bases at J, leaving 4 bases unmatched. CDR3 in amino acids: CASSIRQGGEKLFF. The CDR3 DNA sequence: TGTGCCAGTAGTATAAGACAGGGAGGTGAAAAACTGTTTTTT.

The rearrangement links TRBV9 to TRBJ2-1, with 7 positions matching TRBD2. This CDR3 spans 16 amino acids. Germline V lookup: CDR1 SGDLS, CDR2 YYNGEE. V was pared by 1 base and J by 3 bases, with 7 bases of the junction left unmatched. CDR3 amino acids: CASSVSASGIYNEQFF. CDR3 DNA sequence: TGTGCCAGCAGCGTATCGGCTAGCGGAATCTACAATGAGCAGTTCTTC.

The rearrangement uses TRBV4-1 and TRBJ2-3, with a possible D match to TRBD2 (5 bases). The CDR3 sequence is 13 residues long. Germline assignment: CDR1 MGHRA and CDR2 YSYEKL. Trimming removed 1 base at V and 4 bases at J, with 6 bases between. The CDR3 DNA reads TGCGCCAGCAGCCAAGGAGGGTCAGATACGCAGTATTTT. It encodes CASSQGGSDTQYF.

This clone has more than one count but fewer than ten. The chain employs TRBV9 and TRBJ2-5; 16 nucleotides line up with TRBD2. Germline loops: CDR1 SGDLS, CDR2 YYNGEE. V was clipped by 0 bases and J by 6 bases; unmatched bases: 5. The CDR3 is 17 residues long. The CDR3 bases are TGTGCCAGCAGCGTAGCAGGGACTAGCGGGGGGGAGAAGACCCAGTACTTC. Translated: CASSVAGTSGGEKTQYF.

The rearrangement links TRBV7-2 to TRBJ1-1, with a possible D match to TRBD1 (5 bases). The CDR3 is made up of 13 amino acids. Trimming shortened V by 6 bases and J by 3 bases, and 11 bases separated the two germline ends. Germline V gene sequence: CDR1 SGHTA, CDR2 FQGNSA. The CDR3 sequence is CASRPGYHTEAFF. The CDR3 DNA reads as TGTGCCAGCAGGCCAGGGTATCACACTGAAGCTTTCTTT.

This clone was seen a handful of times. Other DNA sequences from this sample encode an identical CDR3 as well. DNA for the CDR3: TGTGCCAGCAGCGTAGGAGAGAATGAGCAGTTCTTC. It codes for CASSVGENEQFF. The chain couples TRBV9 to TRBJ2-1, with unresolved D. The CDR3 is 12 residues long. Germline CDR1 is SGDLS and CDR2 is YYNGEE. V was cut by 0 bases and J by 7 bases, with 5 bases left in between.

As regards this clone: The junction and the germline gene differ at one end; a read error may be behind it. The sample holds other DNA sequences that translate to the same CDR3. The V call is TRBV4-1, the J call TRBJ2-3; TRBD2 aligns across 8 bases. Per germline, CDR1 MGHRA and CDR2 YSYEKL. This CDR3 is 16 amino acids long. CDR3 DNA sequence: TGTGCCAGCAGCCAAGGGACCGGGGGGGGAGCAGATACGCAGTATTTT. It yields the protein CASSQGTGGGADTQYF.